This T cell receptor beta chain was captured in a study of naive and memory T cell subsets. Study findings and constraints: From naive to CM, EM and EMRA, diversity decreased and Gini increased. Over 95% of naive TCR sequences appeared only once after error correction, unlike memory subsets.

As for this clonotype: What it recognizes is unknown.

The beta constant-region primer was an equimolar mix of two oligonucleotides covering TRBC1 and TRBC2. The ligated cDNA underwent four PCR rounds using SP2 and nested alpha and beta constant-region primers. TCRdb ran MiXCR on the UMI-ligation and nested PCR reads and lists one entry per CDR3 protein. The data contain 25,000 to 40,000 distinct CDR3 sequences, approximately 17% of them singletons. The ends lost 4 bases at V and 5 bases at J; junction bases unmatched: 9. CDR3 length equals 14 residues. Germline CDR1 is SQVTM and CDR2 is ANQGSEA. After CD4 positive bead selection, the CD4-negative fraction gave CD8 T cells.

The chain is built from TRBV29-1 and TRBJ2-5, with 8 bases identical to TRBD2. This TCR came from a human donor in good health. The sequenced material came from effector memory CD4+ T cells from blood. The sample's subset: effector memory, CD45RA- CD27-. CDR3 DNA sequence: TGCAGCGTTGTTTGGTGGACTAGCACTGAGACCCAGTACTTC. Its translation: CSVVWWTSTETQYF.